The 21 T cell receptor beta chains below were found in one sample sequenced in a study of T cells after posttransplantation cyclophosphamide. TCRdb's copy holds only in-frame clones and misses some; the assay was immunoSEQ multiplex PCR. The repertoire holds fewer than 20,000 clones, with around 91% as singletons. Treatment was busulfan-fludarabine conditioning, a marrow graft, and cyclophosphamide on days +3 and +4. The specimen was CD4+ T cells sorted from blood, collected after allogeneic stem cell transplant with posttransplant cyclophosphamide. All receptors derive from a male patient between 60 and 69 years old who received an allogeneic stem cell transplant from a related donor and was CMV-positive. These T cells may partly come from the graft donor.

The chain couples TRBV19 to TRBJ1-1, with TRBD1 matching over 9 bases. Germline V gives CDR1 LNHDA, CDR2 SQIVND (reference sequence). The CDR3 is 16 residues long. V shed 3 bases and J 0 bases; nucleotides not matched to a gene: 5. The CDR3 coding sequence is TGTGCCAGTAGTATCCGTTGGACAGGGGTGAACACTGAAGCTTTCTTT. It is translated as CASSIRWTGVNTEAFF.

The CDR3 is CASSIARGEFNEQFF. The CDR3 DNA is TGTGCCAGTAGTATTGCCAGGGGAGAGTTTAATGAGCAGTTCTTC. This chain uses TRBV19 with TRBJ2-1; D possibly corresponds to TRBD1 (6 bases). This CDR3 contains 15 residues. Trimming pared 3 bases from V and 7 bases from J, leaving 16 bases between. The germline V gene has CDR1 LNHDA and CDR2 SQIVND (reference sequence).

The chain employs TRBV29-1 and TRBJ1-2; D is possibly TRBD1 (5 bases). The CDR3 spans 11 residues. V dropped 3 bases and J dropped 6 bases, with 8 bases sitting between them. CDR1 is SQVTM, CDR2 ANQGSEA, per germline. CDR3: CSVDSGDGYTF. The CDR3 nucleotides read TGCAGCGTTGATTCGGGGGATGGCTACACCTTC.

The CDR3 loop is CASSYSVGVGPYGYTF. In DNA, the CDR3 is TGTGCCAGCAGTTATTCGGTGGGTGTGGGGCCTTATGGCTACACCTTC. This rearrangement joins TRBV6-5 to TRBJ1-2, with a weak D call TRBD1 (5 bases). The length of the CDR3 is 16 residues. V dropped 3 bases and J dropped 5 bases, with 19 bases sitting between them. CDR1 MNHEY and CDR2 SVGAGI come from the germline V gene.

The rearrangement uses TRBV25-1 and TRBJ2-7; TRBD1 aligns across 7 bases. This CDR3 is built from 14 residues. Germline V gene data show CDR1 as MGHDK and CDR2 as SYGVNS. V was clipped by 6 bases and J by 3 bases; unmatched bases: 8. CDR3: CASSRDSSFYEQYF. The DNA for the CDR3 is TGTGCCAGCAGCCGGGACAGCAGTTTCTACGAGCAGTACTTC.

J is TRBJ2-5 and V is TRBV4-2, with TRBD2 identical over 8 bases. CDR1 is LGHNA and CDR2 is YNFKEQ in the germline V gene. This CDR3 comprises 16 residues. Losses at the gene ends were 1 base for V and 2 bases for J; bases not matched to a gene: 6. Written as DNA, the CDR3 is TGTGCCAGCAGCCAAGGTCCGGGAGGGGGACAAGAGACCCAGTACTTC. Residues: CASSQGPGGGQETQYF.

The rearrangement joins TRBV6-1 to TRBJ1-2; D is ambiguous. The CDR3 consists of 11 residues. Germline CDR1 MNHNS, CDR2 SASEGT. V shed 11 bases and J shed 6 bases, with 13 bases lying between them. Here the CDR3 reads CAANDGNGYTF. The CDR3 DNA follows: TGTGCCGCAAATGACGGGAATGGCTACACCTTC.

The chain carries TRBV7-7 and TRBJ2-2; possible D gene TRBD1, 6 bases. This CDR3 has 15 residues. V lost 2 bases, J lost 5 bases, and 12 bases lay in between. Germline loops: CDR1 SSHAT, CDR2 FNYEAQ (reference sequence). The CDR3 protein is CASSLSQQGTGELFF. Here the CDR3 DNA reads TGTGCCAGCAGCTTAAGCCAACAGGGAACCGGGGAGCTGTTTTTT.

The genes are TRBV19 and TRBJ1-2; 8 bases line up with TRBD1. The junction had 6 bases not matched to a gene; V was cut back by 8 bases and J by 4 bases. Germline CDR1 is LNHDA and CDR2 is SQIVND (reference sequence). CDR3 length: 13 residues. CDR3 residues: CASATGEVYGYTF. CDR3 nucleotides: TGTGCCAGTGCGACAGGGGAGGTCTATGGCTACACCTTC.

J is TRBJ2-5 and V is TRBV30, with 10 positions matching TRBD1. V was clipped by 0 bases and J by 5 bases; unmatched bases: 15. Germline CDR1 and CDR2: GTSNPN and SVGIG (reference sequence). This CDR3 has 18 residues. CDR3 in DNA: TGTGCCTGGAGTGTACAGTGGGGGACAGGGGATGGTGGTGAGACCCAGTACTTC. It is translated as CAWSVQWGTGDGGETQYF.

This clone was seen only once. The chain combines TRBV2 with TRBJ1-5; 9 bases agree with TRBD1. The CDR3 extends over 14 amino acids. CDR1 is SNHLY and CDR2 is FYNNEI in the germline V gene. V lost 10 bases and J lost 5; bases outside the gene matches: 9. The CDR3 bases are TGTGCCATCACGACGGGACAGGGACATCAGCCCCAGCATTTT. This gives the protein CAITTGQGHQPQHF. The whole variable domain, remainder taken from reference TRBV2 and TRBJ1-5, is EPEVTQTPSHQVTQMGQEVILRCVPISNHLYFYWYRQILGQKVEFLVSFYNNEISEKSEIFDDQFSVERPDGSNFTLKIRSTKLEDSAMYFCAITTGQGHQPQHFGDGTRLSIL.

The chain is built from TRBV7-2 and TRBJ1-2; 8 nucleotides match TRBD1. The V gene end was trimmed by 3 bases and the J gene end by 7 bases; junction bases not matched to a gene: 10. The CDR3 consists of 15 residues. Germline V gives CDR1 SGHTA, CDR2 FQGNSA. The CDR3 DNA reads as TGTGCCAGCAGCTTCCCCCTCCAGGGGGCATCTGGCTACACCTTC. This sequence encodes CASSFPLQGASGYTF.

This clone was observed once. This sequence joins TRBV7-8 and TRBJ1-1; D is unresolved. Germline V gives CDR1 SGHVS, CDR2 FQNEAQ. Trimming cost V 1 base and J 1 base, with 7 bases left between them. The CDR3 is made up of 14 amino acids. The CDR3 spells CASSLGPGNTEAFF. In nucleotides, the CDR3 is TGTGCCAGCAGCTTAGGGCCAGGGAACACTGAAGCTTTCTTT.

The genes are TRBV19 and TRBJ2-2, with TRBD1 as a possible D gene (6 bases). V lost 6 bases, J lost 0 bases, and 8 bases lay in between. This CDR3 has 14 amino acids. Germline loops: CDR1 LNHDA, CDR2 SQIVND (reference sequence). DNA of the CDR3: TGTGCCAGTAGCGGGACATCGAACACCGGGGAGCTGTTTTTT. The encoded protein is CASSGTSNTGELFF.

The chain uses TRBV2 and TRBJ1-2; 7 bases match TRBD1. The CDR3 is made up of 14 amino acids. Germline lookup yields CDR1 SNHLY and CDR2 FYNNEI. V was pared by 7 bases and J by 0 bases, with 5 bases of the junction left unmatched. The CDR3 reads CASTRDRANYGYTF. CDR3 nucleotides: TGTGCCAGCACCCGGGACAGAGCTAACTATGGCTACACCTTC.

The V call is TRBV5-1, the J call TRBJ2-3, with D perhaps matching TRBD2 (5 bases). The CDR3 contains 14 residues. The germline gives CDR1 SGHRS, CDR2 YFSETQ. Trimming left V 6 bases short and J 1 base short, with 12 bases between. CDR3 protein: CASKRSSGTDTQYF. CDR3 coding DNA: TGCGCCAGCAAAAGGAGTAGCGGCACAGATACGCAGTATTTT.

This clone occurred a few times. The chain couples TRBV5-8 to TRBJ2-3, with 11 bases fitting TRBD1. CDR3 length equals 16 residues. The germline gives CDR1 SGHTS, CDR2 YDEGEE. The V gene end was trimmed by 3 bases and the J gene end by 6 bases; junction bases not matched to a gene: 9. CDR3 sequence reads: CASSWAVGQGGDTQYF. The CDR3 bases are TGTGCCAGCAGCTGGGCCGTGGGACAGGGGGGGGATACGCAGTATTTT. The entire variable domain, with the rest obtained from reference TRBV5-8 and TRBJ2-3, is as follows: EAGVTQSPTHLIKTRGQQATLRCSPISGHTSVYWYQQALGLGLQFLLWYDEGEERNRGNFPPRFSGRQFPNYSSELNVNALELEDSALYLCASSWAVGQGGDTQYFGPGTRLTVL.

The chain recombines TRBV7-2 with TRBJ1-2, with 7 nucleotides matching TRBD1. Trimming removed 5 bases from V and 5 bases from J; junction bases left unmatched: 5. This CDR3 has 13 residues. CDR1 is SGHTA and CDR2 is FQGNSA in the germline V gene. This chain's CDR3 is CASSPTGIYGYTF. The CDR3 nucleotides read TGTGCCAGCAGCCCGACAGGGATTTATGGCTACACCTTC.

V and J are TRBV10-3 and TRBJ2-7; D possibly corresponds to TRBD1 (8 bases). CDR1 and CDR2 from the germline V gene are ENHRY and SYGVKD. The CDR3 has 13 residues. V shed 7 bases and J shed 2 bases, with 12 bases lying between them. CDR3 loop: CAINTGGAYEQYF. For the CDR3, the DNA is TGTGCCATCAATACAGGGGGGGCCTACGAGCAGTACTTC.

The DNA of the CDR3 is TGTGCCAGCAGCCTGCGGACAGGTGCCCAGCATTTT. As protein: CASSLRTGAQHF. This chain links TRBV13 with TRBJ1-5; 7 bases match TRBD1. Germline loops: CDR1 PRHDT, CDR2 FYEKMQ (reference sequence). The CDR3 extends over 12 amino acids. The V gene end was trimmed by 5 bases and the J gene end by 11 bases; junction bases not matched to a gene: 6.

This chain uses TRBV11-2 with TRBJ2-5; 7 bases agree with TRBD1. V lost 4 bases to trimming and J lost 7 bases; unmatched junction nucleotides: 0. Germline loops: CDR1 SGHAT, CDR2 FQNNGV. The CDR3 contains 11 residues. CDR3 sequence (DNA): TGTGCCAGCAGCTCAGGGGGGACCCAGTACTTC. The encoded protein is CASSSGGTQYF.